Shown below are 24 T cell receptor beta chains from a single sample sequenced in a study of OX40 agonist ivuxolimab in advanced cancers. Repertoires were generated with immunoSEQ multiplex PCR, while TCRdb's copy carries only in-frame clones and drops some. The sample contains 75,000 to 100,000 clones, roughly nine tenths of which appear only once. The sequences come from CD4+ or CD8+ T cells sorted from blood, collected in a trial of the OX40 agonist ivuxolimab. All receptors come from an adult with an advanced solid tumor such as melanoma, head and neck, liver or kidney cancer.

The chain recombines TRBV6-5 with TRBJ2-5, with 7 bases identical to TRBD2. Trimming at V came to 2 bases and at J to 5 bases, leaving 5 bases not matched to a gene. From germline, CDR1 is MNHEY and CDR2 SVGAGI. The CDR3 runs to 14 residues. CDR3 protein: CASSYAGAGETQYF. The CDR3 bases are TGTGCCAGCAGTTACGCGGGAGCGGGGGAGACCCAGTACTTC.

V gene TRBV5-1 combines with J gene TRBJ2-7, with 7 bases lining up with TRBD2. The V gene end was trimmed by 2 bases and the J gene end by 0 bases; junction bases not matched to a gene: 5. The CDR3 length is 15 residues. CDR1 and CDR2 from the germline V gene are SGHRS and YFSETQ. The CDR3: CASSFLAGASYEQYF. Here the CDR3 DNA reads TGCGCCAGCAGCTTTCTGGCGGGAGCCTCCTACGAGCAGTACTTC.

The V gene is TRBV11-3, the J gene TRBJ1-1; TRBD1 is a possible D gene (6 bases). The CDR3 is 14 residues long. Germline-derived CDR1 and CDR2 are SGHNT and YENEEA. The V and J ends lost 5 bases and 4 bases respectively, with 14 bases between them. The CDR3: CASSPSGGLTEAFF. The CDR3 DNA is TGTGCCAGCAGCCCTAGCGGGGGGCTCACTGAAGCTTTCTTT. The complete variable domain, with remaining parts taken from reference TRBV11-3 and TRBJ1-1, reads EAGVVQSPRYKIIEKKQPVAFWCNPISGHNTLYWYLQNLGQGPELLIRYENEEAVDDSQLPKDRFSAERLKGVDSTLKIQPAELGDSAVYLCASSPSGGLTEAFFGQGTRLTVV.

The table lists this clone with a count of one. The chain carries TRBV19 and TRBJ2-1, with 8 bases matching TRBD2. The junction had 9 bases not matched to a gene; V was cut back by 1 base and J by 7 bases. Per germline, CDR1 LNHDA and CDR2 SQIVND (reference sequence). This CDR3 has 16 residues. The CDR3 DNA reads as TGTGCCAGTAGTATAGTAGGTATAGCGGGAAGGAATGAGCAGTTCTTC. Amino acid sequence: CASSIVGIAGRNEQFF.

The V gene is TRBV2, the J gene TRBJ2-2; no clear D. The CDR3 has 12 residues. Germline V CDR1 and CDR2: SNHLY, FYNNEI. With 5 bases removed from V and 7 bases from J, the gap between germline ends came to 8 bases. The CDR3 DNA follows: TGTGCCAGCAGTTTAATTGGCGGGGAGCTGTTTTTT. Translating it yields CASSLIGGELFF.

The CDR3 DNA is TGCGCCAGCAGCTTAAGAGCAACTAGCGGGAGGTCCAATGAGCAGTTCTTC. The encoded protein is CASSLRATSGRSNEQFF. The rearrangement links TRBV5-1 to TRBJ2-1, with 12 bases fitting TRBD2. Germline V gene data show CDR1 as SGHRS and CDR2 as YFSETQ. This CDR3 is built from 17 residues. Unmatched junction bases numbered 9, after V lost 2 bases and J lost 6 bases.

CDR3: CASSVAHSGNTIYF. As DNA, the CDR3 is TGTGCCAGCAGCGTAGCACACTCTGGAAACACCATATATTTT. The chain combines TRBV9 with TRBJ1-3; D call uncertain. With 0 bases removed from V and 0 bases from J, the gap between germline ends came to 4 bases. CDR3 size: 14 residues. CDR1 SGDLS and CDR2 YYNGEE come from the germline V gene.

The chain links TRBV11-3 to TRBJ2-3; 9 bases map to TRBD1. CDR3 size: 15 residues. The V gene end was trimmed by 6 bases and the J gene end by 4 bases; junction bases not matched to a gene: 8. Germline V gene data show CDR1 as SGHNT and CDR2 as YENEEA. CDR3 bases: TGTGCCAGCAGTCCGGGACAGGGAGGGGCAGATACGCAGTATTTT. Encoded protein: CASSPGQGGADTQYF.

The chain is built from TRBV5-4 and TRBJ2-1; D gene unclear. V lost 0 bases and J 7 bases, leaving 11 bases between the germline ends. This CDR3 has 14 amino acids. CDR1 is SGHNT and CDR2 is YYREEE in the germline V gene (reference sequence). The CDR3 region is CASSLGLELNEQFF. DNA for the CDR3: TGTGCCAGCAGCTTGGGGCTAGAGTTGAATGAGCAGTTCTTC.

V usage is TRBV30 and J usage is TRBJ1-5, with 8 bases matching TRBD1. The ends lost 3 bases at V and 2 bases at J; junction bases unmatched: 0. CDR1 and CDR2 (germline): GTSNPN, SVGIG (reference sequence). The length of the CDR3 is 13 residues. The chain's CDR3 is CAWRDRGNQPQHF. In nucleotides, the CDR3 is TGTGCCTGGAGGGACAGGGGCAATCAGCCCCAGCATTTT.

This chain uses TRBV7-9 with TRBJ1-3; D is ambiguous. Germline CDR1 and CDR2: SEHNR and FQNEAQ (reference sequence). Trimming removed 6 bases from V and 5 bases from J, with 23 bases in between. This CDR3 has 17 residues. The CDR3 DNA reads TGTGCCAGCAGACTAATCGAGACGGGCACAGTGCGAAACACCATATATTTT. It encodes CASRLIETGTVRNTIYF.

CDR3 DNA sequence: TGTGCCAGCAGCTTAGTATCGTATGGCTACGAGCAGTACTTC. It is translated as CASSLVSYGYEQYF. V gene TRBV7-3 combines with J gene TRBJ2-7; D gene unclear. Trimming stripped 2 bases from V and 3 bases from J, with 11 bases between. The CDR3 runs to 14 residues. Per the germline V gene, CDR1 is SGHTA and CDR2 is FQGTGA.

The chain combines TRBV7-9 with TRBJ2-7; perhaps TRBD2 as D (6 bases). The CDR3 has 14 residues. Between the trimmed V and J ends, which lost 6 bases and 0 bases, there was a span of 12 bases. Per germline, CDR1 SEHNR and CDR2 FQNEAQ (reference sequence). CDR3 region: CASRSLAASYEQYF. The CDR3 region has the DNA TGTGCCAGCAGGTCCTTAGCGGCCTCCTACGAGCAGTACTTC. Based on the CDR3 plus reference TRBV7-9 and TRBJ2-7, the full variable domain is DTGVSQNPRHKITKRGQNVTFRCDPISEHNRLYWYRQTLGQGPEFLTYFQNEAQLEKSRLLSDRFSAERPKGSFSTLEIQRTEQGDSAMYLCASRSLAASYEQYFGPGTRLTVT.

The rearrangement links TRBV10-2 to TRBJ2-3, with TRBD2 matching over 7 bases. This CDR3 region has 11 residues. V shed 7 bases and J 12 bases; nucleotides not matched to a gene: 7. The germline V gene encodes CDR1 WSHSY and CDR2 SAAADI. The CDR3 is CASTAGGSQYF. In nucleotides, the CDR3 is TGCGCCAGCACCGCTGGCGGGAGTCAGTATTTT.

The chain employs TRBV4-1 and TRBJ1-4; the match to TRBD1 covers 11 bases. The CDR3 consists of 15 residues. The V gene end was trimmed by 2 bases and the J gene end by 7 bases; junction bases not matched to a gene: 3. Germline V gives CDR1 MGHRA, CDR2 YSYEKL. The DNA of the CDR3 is TGCGCCAGCAGCCAAAGCGGGACAGGGGGTGAAAAACTGTTTTTT. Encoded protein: CASSQSGTGGEKLFF.

The CDR3 is CASSQEVGPYNEQFF. In nucleotides, the CDR3 is TGCGCCAGCAGCCAAGAGGTAGGCCCCTACAATGAGCAGTTCTTC. The rearrangement uses TRBV4-3 and TRBJ2-1; no clear D gene. Germline values: CDR1 LGHNA, CDR2 YSLEER. The CDR3 consists of 15 residues. The V end was cut by 0 bases, the J end by 2 bases, with 8 bases between.

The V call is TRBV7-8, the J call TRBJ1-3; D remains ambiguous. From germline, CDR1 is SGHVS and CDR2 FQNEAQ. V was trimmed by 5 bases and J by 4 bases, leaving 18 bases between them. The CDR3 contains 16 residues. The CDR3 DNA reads TGTGCCAGCAGCGACCCGGTTCGCGGGTCCGGAAACACCATATATTTT. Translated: CASSDPVRGSGNTIYF.

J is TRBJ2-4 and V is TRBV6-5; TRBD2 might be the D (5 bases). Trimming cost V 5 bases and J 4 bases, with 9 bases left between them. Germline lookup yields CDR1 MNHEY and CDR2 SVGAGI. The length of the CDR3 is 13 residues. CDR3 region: CASSSGLKNIQYF. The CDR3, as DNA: TGTGCCAGCAGTAGCGGACTGAAAAACATTCAGTACTTC.

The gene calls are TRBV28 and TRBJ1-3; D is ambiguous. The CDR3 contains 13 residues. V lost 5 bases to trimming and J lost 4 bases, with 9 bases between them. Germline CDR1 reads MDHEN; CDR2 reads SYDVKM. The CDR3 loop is CASSPYRGNTIYF. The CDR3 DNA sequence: TGTGCCAGCAGTCCCTACAGAGGAAACACCATATATTTT.

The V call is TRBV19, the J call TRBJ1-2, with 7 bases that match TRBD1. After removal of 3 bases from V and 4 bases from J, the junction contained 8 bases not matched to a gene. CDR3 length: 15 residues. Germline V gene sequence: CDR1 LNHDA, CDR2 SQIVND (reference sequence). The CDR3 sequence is CASSISGQIPYGYTF. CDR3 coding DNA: TGTGCCAGTAGTATTTCGGGACAGATTCCCTATGGCTACACCTTC.

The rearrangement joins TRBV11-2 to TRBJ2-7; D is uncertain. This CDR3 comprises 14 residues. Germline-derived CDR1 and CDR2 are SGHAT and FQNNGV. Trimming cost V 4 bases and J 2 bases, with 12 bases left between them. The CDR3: CASSSRTATYEQYF. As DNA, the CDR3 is TGTGCCAGCAGCTCACGGACGGCAACCTACGAGCAGTACTTC.

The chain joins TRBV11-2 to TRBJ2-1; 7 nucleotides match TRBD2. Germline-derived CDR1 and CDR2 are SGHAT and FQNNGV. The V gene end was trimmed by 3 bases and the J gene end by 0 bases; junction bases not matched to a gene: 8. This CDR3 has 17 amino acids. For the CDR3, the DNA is TGTGCCAGCAGCTTTCGAGCGGGACCAAGCTCCTACAATGAGCAGTTCTTC. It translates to CASSFRAGPSSYNEQFF.

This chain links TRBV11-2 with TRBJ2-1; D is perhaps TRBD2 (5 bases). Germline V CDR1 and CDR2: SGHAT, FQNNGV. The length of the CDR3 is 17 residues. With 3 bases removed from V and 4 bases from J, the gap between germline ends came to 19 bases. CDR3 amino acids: CASSFRISGGRYNEQFF. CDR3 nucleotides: TGTGCCAGCAGCTTTCGTATCAGCGGAGGTCGGTACAATGAGCAGTTCTTC.

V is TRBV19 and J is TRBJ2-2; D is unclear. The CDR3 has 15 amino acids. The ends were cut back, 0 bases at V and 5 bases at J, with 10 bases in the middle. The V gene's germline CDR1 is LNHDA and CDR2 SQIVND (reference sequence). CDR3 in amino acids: CASSIDARQTGELFF. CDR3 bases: TGTGCCAGTAGTATAGATGCACGGCAGACCGGGGAGCTGTTTTTT.